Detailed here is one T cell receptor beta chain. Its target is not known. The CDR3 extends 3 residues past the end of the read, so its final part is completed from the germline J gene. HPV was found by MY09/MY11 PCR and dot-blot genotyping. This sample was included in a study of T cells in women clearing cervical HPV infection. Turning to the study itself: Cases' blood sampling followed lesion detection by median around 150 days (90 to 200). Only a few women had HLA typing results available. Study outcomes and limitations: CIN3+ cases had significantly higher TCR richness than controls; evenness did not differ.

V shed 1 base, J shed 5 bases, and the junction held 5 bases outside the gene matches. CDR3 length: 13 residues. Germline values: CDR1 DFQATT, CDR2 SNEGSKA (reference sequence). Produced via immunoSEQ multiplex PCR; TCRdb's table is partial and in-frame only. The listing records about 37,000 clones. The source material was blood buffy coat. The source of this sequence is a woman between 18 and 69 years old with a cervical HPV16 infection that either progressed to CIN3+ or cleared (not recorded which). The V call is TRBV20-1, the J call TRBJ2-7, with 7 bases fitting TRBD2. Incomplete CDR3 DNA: TGCAGTGCTAGAGTTTTACTAGCGAACGAG. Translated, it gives CSARVLLANE. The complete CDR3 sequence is CSARVLLANEQYF.